This TCR beta chain was captured by sequencing in a study of blood T cell repertoires in COVID-19 (dated by TCRdb to 2020 to 2022). For the wider study: Samples from collaborators originated in the United States, Italy and Spain and spanned both the acute and convalescent phases of COVID-19. The prospective study material was composed of cDNA or gDNA derived from T cells, B-cell-depleted T cells, or PBMCs. Deeply sampled blood TCRbeta repertoires from subjects exposed to, actively infected with, or recovered from COVID-19 were included in the dataset. A freely available public database, intended as a resource for researchers studying the immune response to SARS-CoV-2, is where the repertoires were released. Samples came from the ongoing ImmuneRACE study (first 160 participants) plus 1,254 subjects from 6 global collaborators. The sample metadata nearly always contained a de-identified subject ID, COVID-19 status, age in years and sex. Where HLA class I and class II types were available, the types were taken from metadata supplied by the sample provider, not from assay-based typing.

Collaborating institutions collected whole blood in K2EDTA tubes following their own protocols. For TCRbeta analysis, collaborators shipped samples as frozen whole blood, isolated PBMCs, or DNA extracted from either of those sample types. The V end loses 6 bases and the J end loses 6 bases, and a stretch of 17 bases separates them. From the cysteine up to the phenylalanine, the CDR3 has a length of 15 residues. Only the CDR3 region is kept as DNA, spanning 45 bases read in frame from base 1. The germline V gene (reference sequence) gives CDR1 as LNHDA and CDR2 as SQIVND. There are a few counts of this clone. Its antigen is still unknown. Base qualities are missing; no much larger clone stands one base away. TCRbeta CDR3 regions were amplified from genomic DNA by means of the immunoSEQ Assay, a bias-controlled multiplex PCR. Processing in the source paper ran as follows. The number of nucleated cells in each sample was estimated by amplification of reference gene primers within the assay. To quantify the absolute abundance of each unique TCRbeta CDR3 rearrangement, sequence reads were collapsed and filtered. For each sample, productive Simpson clonality was calculated by taking the square root of Simpson's diversity index across productive rearrangements. Held by TCRdb, this immuneACCESS table contains in-frame sequences only and omits some clones. Under half of the omission traces to an unresolved V gene where checked; the cause of the rest is unknown. V and J calls and clone size are copied from that table; D and trimming were computed from the DNA. The sample has over 100,000 clones on record, over 70% of them singletons. About 7% of the sample is in the top ten clones.

Summary of the overall study and its limitations: How much clinical and demographic metadata was included differed by source and by participant, and the metadata was provided uncurated.

Sequenced material: peripheral blood. The rearrangement combines TRBV19 with TRBJ2-2, with TRBD2 perhaps the D gene, on 7 matching bases. This clonotype was sampled from a woman aged 50 to 65 with acute or convalescent COVID-19. The CDR3 region has the sequence CASRVFRGAAGELFF. The nucleotides are TGTGCCAGTAGGGTATTTCGGGGGGCGGCCGGGGAGCTGTTTTTT. Beyond the CDR3, the reference TRBV19 and TRBJ2-2 genes provide the residues; the full variable domain reads: DGGITQSPKYLFRKEGQNVTLSCEQNLNHDAMYWYRQDPGQGLRLIYYSQIVNDFQKGDIAEGYSVSREKKESFPLTVTSAQKNPTAFYLCASRVFRGAAGELFFGEGSRLTVL.